This T cell receptor (beta chain) is drawn from a study of cytomegalovirus exposure and HLA in healthy donors. In the PCR, 60 Vbeta and 13 Jbeta primers were used. Sequencing was performed with immunoSEQ multiplex PCR; in TCRdb, only in-frame clones are kept and a portion is missing. Of under 300,000 clones listed, 75% to 85% are singletons. This clone was seen a single time. Trimming stripped 6 bases from V and 4 bases from J, with 15 bases between. Germline V lookup: CDR1 MDHEN, CDR2 SYDVKM. This CDR3 spans 14 amino acids. The TCR comes from a woman aged 55 to 70 in good health and CMV-seropositive. The sample taken for sequencing was PBMCs. The V and J genes are TRBV28 and TRBJ1-2; weak D call: TRBD1 (5 bases). The chain's CDR3 is CASRIPGMSYGYTF. The CDR3 DNA sequence: TGTGCCAGCAGGATTCCAGGGATGTCCTATGGCTACACCTTC.